The clone carrying this T cell receptor beta chain appeared a few times. Its antigen is still unknown. The data stem from a study of response to subunit inactivated influenza vaccine. The study's findings and limits: With each seasonal influenza vaccination, the authors suggested, few new T cells are recruited.

Via MiXCR, TCRdb re-called the RT-PCR reads, giving one row per CDR3 protein. The sample yields under 850,000 distinct CDR3 sequences, less than 20% seen once. This CDR3 contains 16 residues. V shed 6 bases and J shed 4 bases, with 21 bases lying between them. Per germline, CDR1 SGHTA and CDR2 FQGNSA. The rearrangement uses TRBV7-2 and TRBJ2-5; maybe TRBD2 (7 bases). The source was PBMCs from blood, collected 5 days after vaccination. The receptor comes from a man aged 50 to 59 who received an inactivated influenza vaccine. CDR3 DNA: TGTGCCAGCAGTCCCGCCCCACAGGGAGGGGCAGAGACCCAGTACTTC. It yields the protein CASSPAPQGGAETQYF.